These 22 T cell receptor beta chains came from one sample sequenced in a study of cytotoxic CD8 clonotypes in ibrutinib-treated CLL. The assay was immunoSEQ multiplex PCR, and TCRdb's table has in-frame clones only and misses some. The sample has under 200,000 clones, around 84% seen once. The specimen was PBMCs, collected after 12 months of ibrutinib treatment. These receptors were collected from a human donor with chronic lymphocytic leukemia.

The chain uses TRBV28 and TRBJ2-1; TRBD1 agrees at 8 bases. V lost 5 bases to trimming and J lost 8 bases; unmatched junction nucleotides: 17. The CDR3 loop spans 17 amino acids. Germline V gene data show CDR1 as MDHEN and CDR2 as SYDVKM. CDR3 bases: TGTGCCAGCAGTGGGCCGGGGTGGACAGGGTTAGCGGATGAGCAGTTCTTC. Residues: CASSGPGWTGLADEQFF.

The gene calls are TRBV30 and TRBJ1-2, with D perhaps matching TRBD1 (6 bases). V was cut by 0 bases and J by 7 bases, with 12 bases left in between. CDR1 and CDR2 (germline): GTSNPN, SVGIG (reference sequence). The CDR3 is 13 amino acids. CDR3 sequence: CAWSVPGVRGYTF. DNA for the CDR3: TGTGCCTGGAGTGTACCAGGGGTTCGTGGCTACACCTTC. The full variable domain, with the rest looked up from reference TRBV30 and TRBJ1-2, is SQTIHQWPATLVQPVGSPLSLECTVEGTSNPNLYWYRQAAGRGLQLLFYSVGIGQISSEVPQNLSASRPQDRQFILSSKKLLLSDSGFYLCAWSVPGVRGYTFGSGTRLTVV.

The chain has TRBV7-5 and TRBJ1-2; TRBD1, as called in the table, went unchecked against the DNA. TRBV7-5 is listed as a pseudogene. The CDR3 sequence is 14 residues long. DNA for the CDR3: TGTGCCAGAAGCGCTGGACACCCGAGTAATGGCTACACCTTC. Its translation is CARSAGHPSNGYTF.

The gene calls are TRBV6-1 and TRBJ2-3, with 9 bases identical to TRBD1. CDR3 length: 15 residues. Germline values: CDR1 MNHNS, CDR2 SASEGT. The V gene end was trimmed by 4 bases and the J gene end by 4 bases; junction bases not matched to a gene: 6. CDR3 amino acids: CASSGQGGGPDTQYF. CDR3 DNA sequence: TGTGCCAGCAGTGGACAGGGGGGCGGTCCAGATACGCAGTATTTT.

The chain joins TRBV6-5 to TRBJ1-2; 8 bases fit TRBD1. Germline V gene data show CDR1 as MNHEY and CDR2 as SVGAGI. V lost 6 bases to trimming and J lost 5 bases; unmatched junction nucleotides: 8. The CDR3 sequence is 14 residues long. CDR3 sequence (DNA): TGTGCCAGCAGACCGACAGGGGACGGATATGGCTACACCTTC. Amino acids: CASRPTGDGYGYTF.

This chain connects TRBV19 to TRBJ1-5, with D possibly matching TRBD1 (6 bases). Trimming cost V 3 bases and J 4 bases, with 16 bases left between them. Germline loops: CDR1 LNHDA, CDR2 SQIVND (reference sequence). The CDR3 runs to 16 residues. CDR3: CASSMRWQGSNQPQHF. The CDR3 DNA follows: TGTGCCAGTAGTATGAGATGGCAGGGGAGTAATCAGCCCCAGCATTTT.

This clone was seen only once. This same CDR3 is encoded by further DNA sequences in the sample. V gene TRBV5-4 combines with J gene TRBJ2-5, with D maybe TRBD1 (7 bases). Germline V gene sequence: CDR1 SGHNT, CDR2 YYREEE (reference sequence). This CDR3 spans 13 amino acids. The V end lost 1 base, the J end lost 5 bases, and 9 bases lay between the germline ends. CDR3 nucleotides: TGTGCCAGCAGCTTGCAGGGGGGCGAGACCCAGTACTTC. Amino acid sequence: CASSLQGGETQYF.

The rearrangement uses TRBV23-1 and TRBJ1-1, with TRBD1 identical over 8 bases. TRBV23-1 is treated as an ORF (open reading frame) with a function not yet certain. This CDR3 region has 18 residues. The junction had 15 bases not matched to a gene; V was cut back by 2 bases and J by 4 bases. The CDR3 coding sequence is TGCGCCAGCAGTCAAAAGGGAGGGAGGTTACAGGGGGGCACTGAAGCTTTCTTT. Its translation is CASSQKGGRLQGGTEAFF.

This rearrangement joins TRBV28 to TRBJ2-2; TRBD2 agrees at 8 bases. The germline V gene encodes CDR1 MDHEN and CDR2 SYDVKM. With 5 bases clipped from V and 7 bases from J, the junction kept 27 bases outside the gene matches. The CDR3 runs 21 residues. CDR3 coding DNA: TGTGCCAGCAGTCCCTATATGAGACTAGGGGACCTAGCGGGTATGGACGGGGAGCTGTTTTTT. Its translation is CASSPYMRLGDLAGMDGELFF. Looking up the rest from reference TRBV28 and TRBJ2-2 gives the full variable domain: DVKVTQSSRYLVKRTGEKVFLECVQDMDHENMFWYRQDPGLGLRLIYFSYDVKMKEKGDIPEGYSVSREKKERFSLILESASTNQTSMYLCASSPYMRLGDLAGMDGELFFGEGSRLTVL.

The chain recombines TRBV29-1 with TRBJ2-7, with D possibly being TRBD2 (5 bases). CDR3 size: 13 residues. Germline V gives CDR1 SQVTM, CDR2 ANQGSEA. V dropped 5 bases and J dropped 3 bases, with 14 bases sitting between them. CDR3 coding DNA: TGCAGCGTTCAACCCGACGGAGGCTACGAGCAGTACTTC. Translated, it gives CSVQPDGGYEQYF.

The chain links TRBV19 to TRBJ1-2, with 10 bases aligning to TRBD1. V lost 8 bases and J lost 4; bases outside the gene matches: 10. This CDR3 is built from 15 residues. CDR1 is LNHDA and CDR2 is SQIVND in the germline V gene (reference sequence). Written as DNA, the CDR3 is TGTGCCAGTTCTCCCGGGACAGGGGTCGGCTATGGCTACACCTTC. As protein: CASSPGTGVGYGYTF.

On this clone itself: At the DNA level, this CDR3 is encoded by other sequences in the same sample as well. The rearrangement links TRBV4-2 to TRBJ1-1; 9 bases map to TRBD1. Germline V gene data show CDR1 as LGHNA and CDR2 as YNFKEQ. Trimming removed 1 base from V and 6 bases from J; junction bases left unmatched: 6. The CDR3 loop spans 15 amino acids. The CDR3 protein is CASSQGTGAEAEAFF. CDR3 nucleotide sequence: TGTGCCAGCAGCCAAGGGACAGGGGCTGAAGCTGAAGCTTTCTTT.

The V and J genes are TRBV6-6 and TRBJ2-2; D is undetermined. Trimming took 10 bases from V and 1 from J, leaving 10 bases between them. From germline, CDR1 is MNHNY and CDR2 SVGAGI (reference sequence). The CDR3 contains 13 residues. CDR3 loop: CANRRGNTGELFF. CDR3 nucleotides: TGTGCCAACAGACGAGGGAACACCGGGGAGCTGTTTTTT.

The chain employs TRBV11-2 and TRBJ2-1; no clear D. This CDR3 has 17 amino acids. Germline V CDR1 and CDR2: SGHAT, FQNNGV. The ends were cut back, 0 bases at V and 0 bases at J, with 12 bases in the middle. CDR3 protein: CASSLEMPTSSYNEQFF. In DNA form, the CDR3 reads TGTGCCAGCAGCTTAGAAATGCCTACCAGCTCCTACAATGAGCAGTTCTTC.

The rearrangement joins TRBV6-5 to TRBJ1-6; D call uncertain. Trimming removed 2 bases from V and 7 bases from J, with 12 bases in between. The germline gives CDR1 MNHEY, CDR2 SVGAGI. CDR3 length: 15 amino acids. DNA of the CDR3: TGTGCCAGCAGTTACCGCAAAGGCCGGAATTCACCCCTCCACTTT. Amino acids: CASSYRKGRNSPLHF.

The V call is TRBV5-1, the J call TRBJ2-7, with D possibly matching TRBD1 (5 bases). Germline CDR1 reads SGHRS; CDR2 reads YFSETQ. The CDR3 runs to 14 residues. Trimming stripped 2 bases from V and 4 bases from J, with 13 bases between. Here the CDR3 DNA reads TGCGCCAGCAGCTTTTTTACAGGAATGTACGAGCAGTACTTC. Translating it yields CASSFFTGMYEQYF.

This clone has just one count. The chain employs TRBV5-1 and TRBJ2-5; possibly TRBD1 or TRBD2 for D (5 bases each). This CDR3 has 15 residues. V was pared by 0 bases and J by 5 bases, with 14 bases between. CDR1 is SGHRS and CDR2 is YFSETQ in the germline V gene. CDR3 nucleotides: TGCGCCAGCAGCTTGGAAGGGACCGGGGCGGAGACCCAGTACTTC. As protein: CASSLEGTGAETQYF.

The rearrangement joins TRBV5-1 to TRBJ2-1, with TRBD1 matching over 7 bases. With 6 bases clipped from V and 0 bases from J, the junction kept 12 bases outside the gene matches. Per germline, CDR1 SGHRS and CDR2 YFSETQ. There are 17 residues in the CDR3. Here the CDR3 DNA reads TGCGCCAGCATCCCCCCCCCGTGGGACAGCTCCTACAATGAGCAGTTCTTC. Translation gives CASIPPPWDSSYNEQFF.

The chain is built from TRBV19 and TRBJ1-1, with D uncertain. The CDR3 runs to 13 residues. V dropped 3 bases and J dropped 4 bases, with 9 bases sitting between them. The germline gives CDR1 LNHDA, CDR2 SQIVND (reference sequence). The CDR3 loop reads CASSIAWATEAFF. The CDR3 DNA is TGTGCCAGTAGTATCGCGTGGGCCACTGAAGCTTTCTTT.

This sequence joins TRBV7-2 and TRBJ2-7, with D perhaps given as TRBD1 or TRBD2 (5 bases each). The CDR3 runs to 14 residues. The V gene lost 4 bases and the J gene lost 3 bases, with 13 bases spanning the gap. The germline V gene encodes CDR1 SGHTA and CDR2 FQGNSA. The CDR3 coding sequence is TGTGCCAGCAGCTCCACCGGGACGGTCTACGAGCAGTACTTC. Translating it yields CASSSTGTVYEQYF.

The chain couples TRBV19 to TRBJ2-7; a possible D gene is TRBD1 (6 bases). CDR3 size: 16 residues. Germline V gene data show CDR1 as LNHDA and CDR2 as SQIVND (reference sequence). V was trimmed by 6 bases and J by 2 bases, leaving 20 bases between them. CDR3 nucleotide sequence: TGTGCCAGTAGCTCACAGGGTTCTTTATCCCCCTACGAGCAGTACTTC. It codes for CASSSQGSLSPYEQYF. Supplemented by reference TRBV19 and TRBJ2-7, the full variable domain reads DGGITQSPKYLFRKEGQNVTLSCEQNLNHDAMYWYRQDPGQGLRLIYYSQIVNDFQKGDIAEGYSVSREKKESFPLTVTSAQKNPTAFYLCASSSQGSLSPYEQYFGPGTRLTVT.

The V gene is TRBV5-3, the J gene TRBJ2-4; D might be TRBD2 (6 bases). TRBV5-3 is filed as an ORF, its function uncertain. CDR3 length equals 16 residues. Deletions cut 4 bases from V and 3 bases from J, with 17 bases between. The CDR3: CARSPKIGGVKNIQYF. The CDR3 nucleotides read TGTGCCAGAAGCCCAAAAATCGGAGGGGTCAAAAACATTCAGTACTTC.